This TCR beta chain was sequenced in a study of cytomegalovirus exposure and HLA in healthy donors. Study results and caveats: Among TCR beta chains, those listed as cytomegalovirus-associated numbered about 160. It was taken for granted in presence/absence analyses that sequencing depth across donors was roughly uniform. In most subjects, TCR beta sequences reportedly gave accurate predictions of HLA-A and HLA-B alleles. When a later analysis was performed, an Asian-associated ancestry cluster reportedly had fewer N-insertions than the approximately 680-donor mean.

PCR amplification relied on 60 Vbeta primers (plus 13 Jbeta primers). The method was immunoSEQ multiplex PCR; TCRdb's version includes in-frame clones alone and lacks a portion of them. The sample lists 220,000 or so clones, 65% to 75% occurring once. On this clone itself: The antigen is undetermined.

The sequence derives from a woman aged 25 to 39 in good health and CMV-seronegative. Sequenced material: PBMCs.

This CDR3 reads CSGGLAGGLETQYF. The DNA of the CDR3 is TGCAGCGGGGGACTAGCGGGAGGTTTGGAGACCCAGTACTTC. J is TRBJ2-5 and V is TRBV29-1, with 15 bases fitting TRBD2. Unmatched junction bases numbered 5, after V lost 7 bases and J lost 5 bases. This CDR3 has 14 amino acids. CDR1 is SQVTM, CDR2 ANQGSEA, per germline.